These 7 T cell receptor beta chains came from one sample sequenced in a study of CD8+ T cells in alopecia areata. RNA extraction was followed by reverse transcription into cDNA, which acted as the sequencing template. Clones were sequenced by immunoSEQ multiplex PCR, and TCRdb holds only the in-frame ones, with some missing. The sample shows roughly 180,000 clones, roughly 65% of them seen only once. The sample was CD4+ T cells sorted from blood, taken at week 0. These receptors came from a human donor with alopecia areata.

This clone was picked up a small number of times. This chain connects TRBV6-6 to TRBJ2-7; a possible D gene is TRBD1 (5 bases). The CDR3 is 15 residues long. V dropped 2 bases and J dropped 4 bases, with 15 bases sitting between them. Germline V gene data show CDR1 as MNHNY and CDR2 as SVGAGI (reference sequence). The CDR3 sequence is CASSYVAGPGYEQYF. The DNA of the CDR3 is TGTGCCAGCAGTTACGTTGCAGGGCCCGGGTACGAGCAGTACTTC.

This clone was seen more than once but under ten times. V usage is TRBV6-6 and J usage is TRBJ1-1; no reliable D call. Germline V gene lookup returns CDR1 MNHNY and CDR2 SVGAGI (reference sequence). V shed 8 bases and J shed 4 bases, with 8 bases lying between them. CDR3 size: 11 residues. Here the CDR3 DNA reads TGTGCCAGCGAAAGAGGCACTGAAGCTTTCTTT. Its protein product is CASERGTEAFF.

The rearrangement uses TRBV30 and TRBJ2-3, with D tentatively TRBD1 (7 bases). From germline, CDR1 is GTSNPN and CDR2 SVGIG (reference sequence). V was shortened by 5 bases and J by 2 bases, with 11 bases between the two germline ends. CDR3 size: 13 residues. The CDR3 DNA reads TGTGCCTGGGCGGGACAGCACACAGATACGCAGTATTTT. It codes for CAWAGQHTDTQYF. Variable domain in full (rest from reference TRBV30 and TRBJ2-3): SQTIHQWPATLVQPVGSPLSLECTVEGTSNPNLYWYRQAAGRGLQLLFYSVGIGQISSEVPQNLSASRPQDRQFILSSKKLLLSDSGFYLCAWAGQHTDTQYFGPGTRLTVL.

V is TRBV5-1 and J is TRBJ2-6, with 8 bases aligning to TRBD1. Per the germline V gene, CDR1 is SGHRS and CDR2 is YFSETQ. The CDR3 sequence is 16 residues long. J lost 0 bases, V lost 7 bases, and 6 bases had no gene match. The CDR3 sequence: CASSGTGYSGANVLTF. The CDR3 DNA is TGCGCCAGCTCCGGGACAGGCTACTCTGGGGCCAACGTCCTGACTTTC.

V gene TRBV29-1 combines with J gene TRBJ2-2, with D uncertain. The CDR3 has 13 residues. The germline V and J ends were trimmed by 6 bases and 4 bases, with 12 bases remaining between them. Looked up from germline, CDR1 is SQVTM and CDR2 is ANQGSEA. The DNA for the CDR3 is TGCAGCGTAAGGGCCGTCGGCACCGGGGAGCTGTTTTTT. Amino acids: CSVRAVGTGELFF.

This clone came up once. This chain links TRBV29-1 with TRBJ2-7; TRBD1 aligns across 8 bases. The CDR3 runs 12 residues. Germline V lookup: CDR1 SQVTM, CDR2 ANQGSEA. V was clipped by 7 bases and J by 3 bases; unmatched bases: 5. The CDR3 DNA reads TGCAGCGCCAGACAGGGGATCTACGAGCAGTACTTC. Translation: CSARQGIYEQYF.

In this sample, this clone turned up a few times. In DNA, the CDR3 is TGTGCCAGCAGCGAGGGGTGGAATTCACCCCTCCACTTT. As protein: CASSEGWNSPLHF. The V call is TRBV6-5, the J call TRBJ1-6; weak D call: TRBD1 (5 bases). The CDR3 sequence is 13 residues long. V was cut by 6 bases and J by 7 bases, with 10 bases left in between. Germline CDR1 reads MNHEY; CDR2 reads SVGAGI.